Listed here is a single TCR beta chain. This entry comes from a study of cytomegalovirus exposure and HLA in healthy donors. PCR used 60 Vbeta primers and 13 Jbeta primers. TCRdb's table, derived via immunoSEQ multiplex PCR, lists solely in-frame clones and lacks some. Of roughly 200,000 clones detected, 70% to 80% appear once; the ten largest clones hold 2.9%. J gave up 4 bases and V 3 bases, and 7 bases lay outside the gene matches. Germline V gives CDR1 LNHDA, CDR2 SQIVND (reference sequence). There are 15 residues in the CDR3. Sequences were obtained from PBMCs. The chain uses TRBV19 and TRBJ2-7, with TRBD1 matching 9 bases. This sequence was found in a male donor in good health and CMV-seronegative. The chain's CDR3 is CASSMATGGRYEQYF. DNA for the CDR3: TGTGCCAGTAGTATGGCGACAGGGGGTAGGTACGAGCAGTACTTC. The full variable domain, with the rest looked up from reference TRBV19 and TRBJ2-7, is DGGITQSPKYLFRKEGQNVTLSCEQNLNHDAMYWYRQDPGQGLRLIYYSQIVNDFQKGDIAEGYSVSREKKESFPLTVTSAQKNPTAFYLCASSMATGGRYEQYFGPGTRLTVT.